This T cell receptor (beta chain) is from a study of T cells in women clearing cervical HPV infection. As for the study in general: Controls' single incident HPV16 infection cleared within 12 months without precancer. For cases, blood was sampled a median approximately 150 days after lesion detection, interquartile range roughly 85 to 220 days.

For this clone: Its target is unknown. The read stops 3 residues short of the end of the CDR3; the missing end is completed from the germline J gene.

Regarding the study as a whole: CIN3+ cases had significantly higher TCR repertoire richness than controls, but evenness did not differ.

Using immunoSEQ multiplex PCR, the repertoire was profiled, and TCRdb retains in-frame clones only, with some absent. The clone table shows 40,000 or so clones, with the ten largest holding around 6.4%. CDR1 and CDR2 (germline): LNHDA, SQIVND (reference sequence). V lost 7 bases and J lost 2, with 20 bases in between. The CDR3 loop spans 16 amino acids. The sequence came from a woman between 18 and 69 years old with a cervical HPV16 infection that either progressed to CIN3+ or cleared (not recorded which). Sequencing was performed on blood buffy coat. The rearrangement joins TRBV19 to TRBJ1-1; D is perhaps TRBD1 (5 bases). The sequenced part of the CDR3 DNA is TGTGCCAGTAAACTAAGGGCGACAGATCCTAACACTGAA. It is translated as CASKLRATDPNTE. The full CDR3 reads CASKLRATDPNTEAFF.